The entry below describes one T cell receptor beta chain. Antigen unknown. TCRdb keeps only in-frame clones here, not all; method: immunoSEQ multiplex PCR. Of over 100,000 clones in the sample, 80% to 95% were seen once. These data belong to a study of T cell repertoires and HLA-DP antigens. Germline V lookup: CDR1 SEHNR, CDR2 FQNEAQ (reference sequence). The CDR3 totals 17 residues. Between the trimmed V and J ends, which lost 4 bases and 0 bases, there was a span of 16 bases. The sequenced material came from CD4+ T cells from PBMCs. The rearrangement links TRBV7-9 to TRBJ2-1, with D possibly being TRBD1 (6 bases). This TCR was sampled from a woman between 18 and 29 years old in good health and CMV-seronegative. DNA for the CDR3: TGTGCCAGCAGCTCGGACAGCCCTGTCAGCTCCTACAATGAGCAGTTCTTC. Translation gives CASSSDSPVSSYNEQFF.